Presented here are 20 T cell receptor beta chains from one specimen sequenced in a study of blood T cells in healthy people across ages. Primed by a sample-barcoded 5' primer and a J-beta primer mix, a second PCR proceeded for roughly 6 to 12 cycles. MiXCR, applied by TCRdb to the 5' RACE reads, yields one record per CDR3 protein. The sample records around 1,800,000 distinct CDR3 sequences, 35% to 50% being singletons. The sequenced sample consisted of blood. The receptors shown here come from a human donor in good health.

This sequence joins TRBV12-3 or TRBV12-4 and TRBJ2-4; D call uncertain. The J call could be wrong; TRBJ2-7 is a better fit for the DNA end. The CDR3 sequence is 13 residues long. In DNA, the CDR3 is TGTGCCAGCAGGGAACCCCGTATCAACGAGCAGTACTTC. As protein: CASREPRINEQYF.

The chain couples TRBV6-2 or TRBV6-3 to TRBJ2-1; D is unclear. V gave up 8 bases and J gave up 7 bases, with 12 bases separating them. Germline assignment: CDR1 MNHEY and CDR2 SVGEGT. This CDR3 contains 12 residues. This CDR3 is CASQASPNEQFF. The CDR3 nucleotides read TGTGCCAGCCAAGCCTCGCCAAATGAGCAGTTCTTC.

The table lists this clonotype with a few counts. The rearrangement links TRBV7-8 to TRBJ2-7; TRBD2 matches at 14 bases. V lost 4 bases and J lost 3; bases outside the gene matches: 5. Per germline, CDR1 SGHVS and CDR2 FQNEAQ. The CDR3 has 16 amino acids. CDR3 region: CASSSGGLAGGYEQYF. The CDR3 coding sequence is TGTGCCAGCAGCTCAGGAGGACTAGCGGGGGGCTACGAGCAGTACTTC.

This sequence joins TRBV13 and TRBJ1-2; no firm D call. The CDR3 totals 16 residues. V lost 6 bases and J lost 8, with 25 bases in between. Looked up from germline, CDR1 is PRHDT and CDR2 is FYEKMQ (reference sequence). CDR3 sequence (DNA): TGTGCCAGCAGACCCCAGGACCAAACACTGGGGAGGGGCTACACCTTC. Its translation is CASRPQDQTLGRGYTF.

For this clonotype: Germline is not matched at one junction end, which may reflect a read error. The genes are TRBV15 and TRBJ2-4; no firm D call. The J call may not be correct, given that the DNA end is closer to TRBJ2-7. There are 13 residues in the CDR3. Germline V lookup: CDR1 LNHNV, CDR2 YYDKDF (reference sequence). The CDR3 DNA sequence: TGTACCACCAGCATTCCCATGGCCTACGAGCAGTACTTC. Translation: CTTSIPMAYEQYF.

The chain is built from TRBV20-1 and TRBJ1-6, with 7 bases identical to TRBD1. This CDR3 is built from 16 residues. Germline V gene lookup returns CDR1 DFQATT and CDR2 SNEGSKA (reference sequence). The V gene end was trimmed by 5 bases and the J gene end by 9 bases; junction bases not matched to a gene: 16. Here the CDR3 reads CSAPPSSQGNGSPLHF. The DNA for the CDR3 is TGCAGTGCTCCGCCATCTTCACAGGGGAATGGTTCACCCCTCCACTTT.

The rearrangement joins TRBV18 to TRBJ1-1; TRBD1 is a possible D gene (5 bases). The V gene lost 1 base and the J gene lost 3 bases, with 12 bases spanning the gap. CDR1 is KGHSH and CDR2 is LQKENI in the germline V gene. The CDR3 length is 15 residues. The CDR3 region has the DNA TGTGCCAGCTCACCACAGAGAGGGGCCGACACTGAAGCTTTCTTT. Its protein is CASSPQRGADTEAFF.

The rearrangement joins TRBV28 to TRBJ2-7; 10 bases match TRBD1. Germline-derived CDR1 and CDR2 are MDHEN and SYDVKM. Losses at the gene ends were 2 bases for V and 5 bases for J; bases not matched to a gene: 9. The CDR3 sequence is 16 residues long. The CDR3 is CASSLRGTGARHEQYF. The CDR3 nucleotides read TGTGCCAGCAGTTTAAGGGGGACAGGGGCTCGCCACGAGCAGTACTTC.

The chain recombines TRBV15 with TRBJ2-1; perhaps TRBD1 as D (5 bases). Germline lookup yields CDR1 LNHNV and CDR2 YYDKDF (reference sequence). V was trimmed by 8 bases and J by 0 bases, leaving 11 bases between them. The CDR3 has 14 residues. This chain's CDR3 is CATQTASSYNEQFF. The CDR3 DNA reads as TGTGCCACCCAGACAGCCAGCTCCTACAATGAGCAGTTCTTC. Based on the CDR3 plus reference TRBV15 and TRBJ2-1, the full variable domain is DAMVIQNPRYQVTQFGKPVTLSCSQTLNHNVMYWYQQKSSQAPKLLFHYYDKDFNNEADTPDNFQSRRPNTSFCFLDIRSPGLGDTAMYLCATQTASSYNEQFFGPGTRLTVL.

For the CDR3, the DNA is TGTGCCAGCAGTAAAGAGCTAGGGTACGGGGGCGGGAAGACCCAGTACTTC. Residues: CASSKELGYGGGKTQYF. The rearrangement links TRBV12-3 or TRBV12-4 to TRBJ2-5; D may be TRBD1 or TRBD2 (6 bases each). V lost 5 bases to trimming and J lost 6 bases, with 25 bases between them. This CDR3 spans 17 amino acids.

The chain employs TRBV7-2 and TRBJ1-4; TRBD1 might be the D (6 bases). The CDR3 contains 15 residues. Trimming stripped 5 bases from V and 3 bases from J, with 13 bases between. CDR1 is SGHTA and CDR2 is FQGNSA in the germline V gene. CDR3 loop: CASSPQTGPNEKLFF. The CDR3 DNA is TGTGCCAGCAGCCCTCAGACAGGCCCTAATGAAAAACTGTTTTTT.

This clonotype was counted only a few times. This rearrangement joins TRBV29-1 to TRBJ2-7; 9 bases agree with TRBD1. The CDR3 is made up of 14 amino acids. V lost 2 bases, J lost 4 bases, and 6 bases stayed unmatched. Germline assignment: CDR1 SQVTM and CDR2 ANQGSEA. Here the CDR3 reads CSVETGTGQYEQYF. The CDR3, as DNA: TGCAGCGTTGAAACAGGGACAGGGCAGTACGAGCAGTACTTC.

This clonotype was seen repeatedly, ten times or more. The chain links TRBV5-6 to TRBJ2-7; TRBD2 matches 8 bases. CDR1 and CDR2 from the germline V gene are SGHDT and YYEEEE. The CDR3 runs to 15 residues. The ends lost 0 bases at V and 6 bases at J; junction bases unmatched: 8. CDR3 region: CASSLVAGGTREQYF. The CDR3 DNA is TGTGCCAGCAGCTTGGTCGCGGGGGGCACTCGCGAGCAGTACTTC.

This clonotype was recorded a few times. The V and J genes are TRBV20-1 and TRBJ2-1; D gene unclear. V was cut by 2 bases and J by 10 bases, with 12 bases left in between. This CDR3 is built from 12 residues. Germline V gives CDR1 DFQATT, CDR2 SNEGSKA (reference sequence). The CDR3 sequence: CSARSSGLEQFF. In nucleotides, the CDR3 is TGCAGTGCTAGATCCTCGGGTTTGGAGCAGTTCTTC.

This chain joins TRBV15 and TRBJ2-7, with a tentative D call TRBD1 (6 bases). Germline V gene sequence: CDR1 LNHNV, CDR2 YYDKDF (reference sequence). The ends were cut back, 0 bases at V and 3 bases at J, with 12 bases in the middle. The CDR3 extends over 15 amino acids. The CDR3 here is CATSRDRGRLYEQYF. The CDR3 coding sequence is TGTGCCACCAGCAGAGACAGGGGCCGCCTCTACGAGCAGTACTTC.

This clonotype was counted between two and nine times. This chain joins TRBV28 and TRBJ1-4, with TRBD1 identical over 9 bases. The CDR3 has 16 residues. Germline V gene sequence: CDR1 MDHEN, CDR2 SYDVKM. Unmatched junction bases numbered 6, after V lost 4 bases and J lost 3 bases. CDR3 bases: TGTGCCAGCAGTTCAAACAGGGGGCTGGCTAATGAAAAACTGTTTTTT. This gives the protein CASSSNRGLANEKLFF.

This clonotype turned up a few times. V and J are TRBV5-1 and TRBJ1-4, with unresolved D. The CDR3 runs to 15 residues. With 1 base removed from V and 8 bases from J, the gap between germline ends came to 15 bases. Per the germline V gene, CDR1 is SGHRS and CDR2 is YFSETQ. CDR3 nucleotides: TGCGCCAGCAGCTTGAGTCGGCAGAACGGGGAAAAACTGTTTTTT. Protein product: CASSLSRQNGEKLFF.

This CDR3 is CSASRGGMNNEQFF. For the CDR3, the DNA is TGCAGTGCTAGTCGGGGGGGTATGAACAATGAGCAGTTCTTC. The chain carries TRBV20-1 and TRBJ2-1, with 8 nucleotides matching TRBD2. Germline V CDR1 and CDR2: DFQATT, SNEGSKA (reference sequence). This CDR3 has 14 amino acids. Losses at the gene ends were 3 bases for V and 5 bases for J; bases not matched to a gene: 6.

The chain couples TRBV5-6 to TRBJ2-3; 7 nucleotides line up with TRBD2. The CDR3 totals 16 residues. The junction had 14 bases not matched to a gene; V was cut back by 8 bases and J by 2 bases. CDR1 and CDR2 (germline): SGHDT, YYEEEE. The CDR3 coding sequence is TGTGCCAGTTTCAGCTTAGGAGGGGACTACACAGATACGCAGTATTTT. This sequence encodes CASFSLGGDYTDTQYF.

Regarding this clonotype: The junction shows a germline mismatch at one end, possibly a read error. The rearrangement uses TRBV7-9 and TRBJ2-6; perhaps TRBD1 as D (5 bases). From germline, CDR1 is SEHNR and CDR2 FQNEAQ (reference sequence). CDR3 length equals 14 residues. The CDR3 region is CASIPLSGANVRTF. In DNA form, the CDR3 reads TGTGCCAGCATCCCCCTCTCTGGGGCCAACGTCCGGACTTTC.